This T cell receptor beta chain was recovered during a study of T-cell reconstitution after alpha-beta-depleted transplantation in children. Unique molecular identifiers were incorporated when the TCRbeta library was constructed. TCRdb independently ran MiXCR on the PCR reads; one entry per CDR3 protein. The table records approximately 420,000 distinct CDR3 sequences, 11% of them present only once. The sequences come from PBMCs from the stem cell graft donor, collected from the stem cell graft. The sequence was obtained from a human donor who donated a stem cell graft to a child with acute myeloid leukemia.

The CDR3 sequence: CASVPTSAGGYNEQFF. The CDR3 bases are TGCGCCAGCGTACCCACGTCTGCGGGGGGGTACAATGAGCAGTTCTTC. V and J are TRBV10-2 and TRBJ2-1; 9 bases map to TRBD2. Trimming removed 8 bases from V and 4 bases from J; junction bases left unmatched: 12. The CDR3 extends over 16 amino acids. Germline CDR1 is WSHSY and CDR2 is SAAADI.